What follows are 15 T cell receptor beta chains derived from one specimen sequenced in a study of T cell responses to AZD1222 COVID-19 vaccine (dated by TCRdb to the early 2020s). The library was obtained by the immunoSEQ multiplex PCR assay. Here the immuneACCESS table is served through TCRdb, limited to in-frame sequences with V and J called. Missing clones are a known gap in these copies; in checked studies unresolved V genes cover under half, and the rest lacks a known reason. Across this sample there are some 200,000 clones, with 85% to 95% seen only once. The top ten constitute 8% to 13% of the sample. Explained via the paper, the time point label denotes: baseline before first vaccination. This specimen was peripheral blood, taken on day 0 of AZD1222 vaccination. The receptor source for this set is an adult in good health.

The chain employs TRBV27 and TRBJ2-7; possible D gene TRBD2, 5 bases. CDR3 length: 15 residues. The germline gives CDR1 MNHEY, CDR2 SMNVEV (reference sequence). V lost 6 bases, J lost 0 bases, and 15 bases lay in between. CDR3 region: CASRTTREYSYEQYF. DNA of the CDR3: TGTGCCAGCAGGACCACCCGGGAATACTCCTACGAGCAGTACTTC.

The chain employs TRBV12-3 or TRBV12-4 and TRBJ1-4, with unresolved D. V was pared by 6 bases and J by 8 bases, with 10 bases between. This CDR3 is built from 12 residues. CDR3 nucleotide sequence: TGTGCCAGCAGCTATGAAGGCGAAAAACTGTTTTTT. Translating gives CASSYEGEKLFF.

The J gene is TRBJ2-2, the V gene TRBV5-1; the match to TRBD1 covers 8 bases. J gave up 9 bases and V 3 bases, and 7 bases lay outside the gene matches. In germline, CDR1 is SGHRS, CDR2 YFSETQ. The CDR3 extends over 14 amino acids. The chain's CDR3 is CASSSGGALRELFF. In nucleotides, the CDR3 is TGCGCCAGCAGCTCAGGGGGCGCGCTCCGGGAGCTGTTTTTT.

The chain uses TRBV6-5 and TRBJ2-7; 7 bases map to TRBD1. The CDR3 is 14 amino acids. V lost 5 bases, J lost 2 bases, and 6 bases stayed unmatched. Germline CDR1 and CDR2: MNHEY and SVGAGI. The CDR3: CASSLHRGPYEQYV. The CDR3 bases are TGTGCCAGCAGTCTCCACAGGGGTCCCTACGAGCAGTACGTC.

The chain carries TRBV4-1 and TRBJ1-5; the D gene is possibly TRBD1 (5 bases). The CDR3 is made up of 16 amino acids. The germline V gene has CDR1 MGHRA and CDR2 YSYEKL. The germline V and J ends were trimmed by 6 bases and 0 bases, with 15 bases remaining between them. CDR3 sequence (DNA): TGCGCCAGCAGGGAAGGGCGGGGGGATAGCAATCAGCCCCAGCATTTT. It specifies CASREGRGDSNQPQHF.

The chain is built from TRBV3-1 (or the pseudogene TRBV3-2) and TRBJ1-1; maybe TRBD1 (5 bases). The CDR3 consists of 14 residues. Trimming pared 7 bases from V and 4 bases from J, leaving 16 bases between. In germline, CDR1 is LGHDT, CDR2 YNNKEL (reference sequence). This chain's CDR3 is CASILSSTVTEAFF. CDR3 nucleotides: TGTGCCAGCATCCTAAGTTCGACAGTCACTGAAGCTTTCTTT.

This clone was seen a single time. The chain employs TRBV11-3 and TRBJ2-7, with a tentative D call TRBD1 (5 bases). V was shortened by 4 bases and J by 4 bases, with 11 bases between the two germline ends. Germline V gives CDR1 SGHNT, CDR2 YENEEA. This CDR3 has 13 amino acids. The CDR3 nucleotides are TGTGCCAGCAGCTCAGGGCCCCCATACGAGCAGTACTTC. As protein: CASSSGPPYEQYF.

The chain couples TRBV4-1 to TRBJ1-2, with TRBD1 as a possible D gene (6 bases). From germline, CDR1 is MGHRA and CDR2 YSYEKL. V lost 0 bases and J lost 4, with 12 bases in between. The CDR3 loop spans 15 amino acids. The CDR3 DNA is TGCGCCAGCAGCCAAGATGCGGGGGCCCCCTATGGCTACACCTTC. This sequence encodes CASSQDAGAPYGYTF.

The chain joins TRBV5-4 to TRBJ2-3; 9 bases align to TRBD1. CDR3 length equals 16 residues. CDR1 and CDR2 from the germline V gene are SGHNT and YYREEE (reference sequence). The V gene end was trimmed by 1 base and the J gene end by 1 base; junction bases not matched to a gene: 4. The chain's CDR3 is CASSLRRQGGTDTQYF. CDR3 nucleotides: TGTGCCAGCAGCTTGAGGCGACAGGGGGGCACAGATACGCAGTATTTT.

This clone was observed at least ten times. This chain uses TRBV6-5 with TRBJ2-3; no clear D. Deletions cut 2 bases from V and 7 bases from J, with 4 bases between. Germline assignment: CDR1 MNHEY and CDR2 SVGAGI. The CDR3 loop spans 11 amino acids. The CDR3 sequence is CASSYGHTQYF. In nucleotides, the CDR3 is TGTGCCAGCAGTTACGGCCATACGCAGTATTTT.

This clone was observed a single time. The rearrangement uses TRBV28 and TRBJ1-1, with D maybe TRBD1 (5 bases). CDR3 size: 12 residues. The ends were cut back, 8 bases at V and 3 bases at J, with 10 bases in the middle. CDR1 and CDR2 from the germline V gene are MDHEN and SYDVKM. The CDR3: CASRGWDTEAFF. The CDR3 nucleotides are TGTGCCAGCCGGGGGTGGGACACTGAAGCTTTCTTT.

The chain combines TRBV11-2 with TRBJ1-2; TRBD1 is a possible D gene (6 bases). This CDR3 has 15 amino acids. V lost 5 bases and J lost 0, with 13 bases in between. Germline V gene sequence: CDR1 SGHAT, CDR2 FQNNGV. In DNA form, the CDR3 reads TGTGCCAGCAGCCATACGACAGGAGCTAACTATGGCTACACCTTC. Translated: CASSHTTGANYGYTF.

This chain connects TRBV28 to TRBJ2-1, with 9 bases lining up with TRBD1. Germline loops: CDR1 MDHEN, CDR2 SYDVKM. V lost 6 bases to trimming and J lost 7 bases; unmatched junction nucleotides: 10. The length of the CDR3 is 15 residues. DNA of the CDR3: TGTGCCAGCAGACGACGGACAGGGGCCGGGAATGAGCAGTTCTTC. Translating gives CASRRRTGAGNEQFF.

Regarding this clone: This sample includes further DNA sequences coding for the same CDR3. This CDR3 reads CASSLRGSNQPQHF. The CDR3, as DNA: TGTGCCAGCAGTTTGAGGGGTAGCAATCAGCCCCAGCATTTT. This sequence joins TRBV27 and TRBJ1-5, with a possible D match to TRBD1 (5 bases). CDR1 is MNHEY and CDR2 is SMNVEV in the germline V gene (reference sequence). CDR3 length: 14 residues. Trimming shortened V by 3 bases and J by 0 bases, and 6 bases separated the two germline ends.

The CDR3 is CASSVVRGGQGRRTEKLFF. The CDR3 DNA sequence: TGTGCCAGCAGCGTAGTTCGTGGGGGACAGGGGAGGCGAACTGAAAAACTGTTTTTT. The rearrangement links TRBV9 to TRBJ1-4; TRBD1 matches at 10 bases. After removal of 0 bases from V and 7 bases from J, the junction contained 15 bases not matched to a gene. Germline lookup yields CDR1 SGDLS and CDR2 YYNGEE. The CDR3 is 19 residues long.